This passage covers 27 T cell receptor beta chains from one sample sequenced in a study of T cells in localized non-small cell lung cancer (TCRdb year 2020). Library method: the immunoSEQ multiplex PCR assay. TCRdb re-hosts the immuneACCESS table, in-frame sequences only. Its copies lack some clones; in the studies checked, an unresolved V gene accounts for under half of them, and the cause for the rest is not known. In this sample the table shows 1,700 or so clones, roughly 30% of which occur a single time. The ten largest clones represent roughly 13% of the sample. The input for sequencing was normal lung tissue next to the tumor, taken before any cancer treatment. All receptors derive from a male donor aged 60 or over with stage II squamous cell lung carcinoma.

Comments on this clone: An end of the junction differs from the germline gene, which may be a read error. The CDR3 DNA follows: TGTGCCACCAGTGACGGGGATACGCAGTATTTT. It codes for CATSDGDTQYF. The chain couples TRBV6-4 to TRBJ2-3; D unclear. The CDR3 has 11 amino acids. Looked up from germline, CDR1 is MRHNA and CDR2 is SNTAGT.

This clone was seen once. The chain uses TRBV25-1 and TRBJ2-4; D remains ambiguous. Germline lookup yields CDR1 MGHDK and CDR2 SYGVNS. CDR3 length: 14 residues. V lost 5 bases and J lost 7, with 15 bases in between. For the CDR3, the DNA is TGTGCCAGCAGTTCCGCTGAGCTGGGGAACATTCAGTACTTC. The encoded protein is CASSSAELGNIQYF.

The CDR3 spells CASSETAFNEKLFF. The CDR3 DNA reads TGTGCCAGCAGCGAGACAGCCTTTAATGAAAAACTGTTTTTT. The V and J genes are TRBV11-3 and TRBJ1-4; TRBD1 is a possible D gene (5 bases). The CDR3 has 14 residues. Germline V gene sequence: CDR1 SGHNT, CDR2 YENEEA. Trimming pared 5 bases from V and 4 bases from J, leaving 11 bases between.

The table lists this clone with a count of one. In DNA, the CDR3 is TGTGCCAGCAGATCAGGGGTTTTAGGGGAGCTGTTTTTT. Amino acids: CASRSGVLGELFF. This sequence joins TRBV7-2 and TRBJ2-2; D perhaps matches TRBD1 (6 bases). The CDR3 contains 13 residues. Germline-derived CDR1 and CDR2 are SGHTA and FQGNSA. The ends were cut back, 6 bases at V and 8 bases at J, with 13 bases in the middle.

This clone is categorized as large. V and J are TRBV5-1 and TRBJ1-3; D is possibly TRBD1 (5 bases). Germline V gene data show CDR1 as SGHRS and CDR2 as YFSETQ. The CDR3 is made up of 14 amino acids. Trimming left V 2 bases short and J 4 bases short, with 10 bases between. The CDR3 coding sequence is TGCGCCAGCAGCTTCGGGACTCAGGGAAACACCATATATTTT. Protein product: CASSFGTQGNTIYF.

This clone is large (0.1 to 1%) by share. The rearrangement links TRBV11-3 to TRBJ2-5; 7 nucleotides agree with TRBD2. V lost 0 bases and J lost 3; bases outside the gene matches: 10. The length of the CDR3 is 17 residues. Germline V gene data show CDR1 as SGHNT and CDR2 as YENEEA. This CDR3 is CASSLDIGGGPEETQYF. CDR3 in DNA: TGTGCCAGCAGCTTAGATATCGGGGGAGGGCCAGAAGAGACCCAGTACTTC.

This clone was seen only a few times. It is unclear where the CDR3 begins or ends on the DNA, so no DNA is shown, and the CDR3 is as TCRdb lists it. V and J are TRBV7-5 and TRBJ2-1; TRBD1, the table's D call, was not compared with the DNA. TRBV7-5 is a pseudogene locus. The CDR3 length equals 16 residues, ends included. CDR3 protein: CASSLVWGQGINEQFF.

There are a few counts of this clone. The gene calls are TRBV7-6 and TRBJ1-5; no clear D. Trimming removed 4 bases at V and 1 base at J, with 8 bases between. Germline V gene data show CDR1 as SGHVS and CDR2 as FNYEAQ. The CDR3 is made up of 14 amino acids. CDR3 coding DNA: TGTGCCAGCAGCTCCCGCGACAGCAATCAGCCCCAGCATTTT. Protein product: CASSSRDSNQPQHF.

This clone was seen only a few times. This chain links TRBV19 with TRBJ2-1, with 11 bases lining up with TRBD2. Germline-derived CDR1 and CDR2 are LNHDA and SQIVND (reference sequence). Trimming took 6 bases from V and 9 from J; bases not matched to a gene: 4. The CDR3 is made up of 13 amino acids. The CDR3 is CASRTLAGVEQFF. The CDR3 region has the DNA TGTGCCAGTAGAACACTAGCGGGGGTTGAGCAGTTCTTC.

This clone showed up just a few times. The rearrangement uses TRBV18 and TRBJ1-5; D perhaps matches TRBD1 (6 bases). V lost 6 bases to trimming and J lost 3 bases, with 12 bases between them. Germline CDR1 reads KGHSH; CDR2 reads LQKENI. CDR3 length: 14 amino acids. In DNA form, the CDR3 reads TGTGCCAGCTCGCGACCGGGGGCCAATCAGCCCCAGCATTTT. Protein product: CASSRPGANQPQHF.

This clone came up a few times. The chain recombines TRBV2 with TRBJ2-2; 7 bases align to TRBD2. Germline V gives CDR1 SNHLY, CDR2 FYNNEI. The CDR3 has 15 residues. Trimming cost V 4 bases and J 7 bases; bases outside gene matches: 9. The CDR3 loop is CASSVRGGADGELFF. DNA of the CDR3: TGTGCCAGCAGTGTAAGGGGAGGGGCGGACGGGGAGCTGTTTTTT.

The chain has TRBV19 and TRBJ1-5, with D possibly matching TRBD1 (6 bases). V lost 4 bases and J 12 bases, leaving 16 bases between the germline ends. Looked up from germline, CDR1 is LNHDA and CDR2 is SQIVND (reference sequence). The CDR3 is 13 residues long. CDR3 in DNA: TGTGCCAGTAGTAGCAGGGGTCCTTACTACCAGCATTTT. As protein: CASSSRGPYYQHF. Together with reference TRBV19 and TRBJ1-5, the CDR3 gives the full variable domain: DGGITQSPKYLFRKEGQNVTLSCEQNLNHDAMYWYRQDPGQGLRLIYYSQIVNDFQKGDIAEGYSVSREKKESFPLTVTSAQKNPTAFYLCASSSRGPYYQHFGDGTRLSIL.

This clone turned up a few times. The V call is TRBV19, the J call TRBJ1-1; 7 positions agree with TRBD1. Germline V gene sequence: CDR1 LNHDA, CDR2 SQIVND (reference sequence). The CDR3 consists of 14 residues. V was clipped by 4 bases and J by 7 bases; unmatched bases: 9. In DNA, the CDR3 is TGTGCCAGTAGTACCTCGTTCGACAGGGTTGAAGCTTTCTTT. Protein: CASSTSFDRVEAFF.

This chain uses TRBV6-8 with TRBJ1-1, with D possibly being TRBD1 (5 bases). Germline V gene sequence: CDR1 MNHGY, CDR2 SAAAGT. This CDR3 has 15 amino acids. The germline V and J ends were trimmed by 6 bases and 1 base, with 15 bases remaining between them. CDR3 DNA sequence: TGTGCCAGCAGCCTTAGGAGGGGAGGGAACACTGAAGCTTTCTTT. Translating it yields CASSLRRGGNTEAFF.

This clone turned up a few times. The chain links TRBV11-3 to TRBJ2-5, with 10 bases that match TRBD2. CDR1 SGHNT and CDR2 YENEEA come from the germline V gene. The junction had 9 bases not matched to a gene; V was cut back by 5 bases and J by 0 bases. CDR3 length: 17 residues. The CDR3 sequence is CASSGLAGASYQETQYF. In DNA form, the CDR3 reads TGTGCCAGCAGCGGGCTAGCGGGGGCATCGTACCAAGAGACCCAGTACTTC.

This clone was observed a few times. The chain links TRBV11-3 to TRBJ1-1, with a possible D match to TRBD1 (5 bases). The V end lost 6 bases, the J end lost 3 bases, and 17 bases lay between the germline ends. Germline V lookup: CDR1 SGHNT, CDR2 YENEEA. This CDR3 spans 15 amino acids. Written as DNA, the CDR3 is TGTGCCAGCAGTTCCTGGCAGGGAGGTGACACTGAAGCTTTCTTT. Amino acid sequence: CASSSWQGGDTEAFF.

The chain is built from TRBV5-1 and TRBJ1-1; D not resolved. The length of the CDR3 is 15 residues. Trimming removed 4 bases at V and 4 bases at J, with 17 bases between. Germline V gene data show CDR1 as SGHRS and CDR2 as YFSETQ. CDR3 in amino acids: CASSSLGTSGTEAFF. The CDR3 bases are TGCGCCAGCAGCAGCCTGGGAACCTCAGGCACTGAAGCTTTCTTT.

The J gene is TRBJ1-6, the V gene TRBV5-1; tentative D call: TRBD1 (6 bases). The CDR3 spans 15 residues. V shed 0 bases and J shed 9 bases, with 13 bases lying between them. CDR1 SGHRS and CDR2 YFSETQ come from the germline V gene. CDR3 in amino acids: CASSLVGARGSPLHF. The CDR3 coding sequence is TGCGCCAGCAGCTTGGTGGGGGCGAGGGGTTCACCCCTCCACTTT.

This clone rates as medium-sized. The CDR3 nucleotides read TGTGCCAGCAGCTTAACACTGGGGGGGGAAAAACTGTTTTTT. Residues: CASSLTLGGEKLFF. The rearrangement links TRBV11-3 to TRBJ1-4, with D maybe TRBD1 (5 bases). The CDR3 loop spans 14 amino acids. Between the trimmed V and J ends, which lost 2 bases and 8 bases, there was a span of 12 bases. Per the germline V gene, CDR1 is SGHNT and CDR2 is YENEEA.

CDR3 protein: CASSEGVQQYQPQHF. The CDR3 DNA follows: TGTGCCAGCAGTGAAGGGGTACAGCAGTATCAGCCCCAGCATTTT. The V gene is TRBV6-1, the J gene TRBJ1-5; D gene ambiguous. The CDR3 has 15 residues. With 1 base removed from V and 5 bases from J, the gap between germline ends came to 12 bases. Germline V gives CDR1 MNHNS, CDR2 SASEGT.

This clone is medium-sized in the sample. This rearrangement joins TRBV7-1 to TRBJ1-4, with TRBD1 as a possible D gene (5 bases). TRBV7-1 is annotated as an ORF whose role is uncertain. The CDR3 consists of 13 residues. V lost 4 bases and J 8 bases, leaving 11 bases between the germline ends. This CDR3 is CASSFSRQEKLFF. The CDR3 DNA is TGTGCCAGCAGCTTCTCGCGACAGGAAAAACTGTTTTTT.

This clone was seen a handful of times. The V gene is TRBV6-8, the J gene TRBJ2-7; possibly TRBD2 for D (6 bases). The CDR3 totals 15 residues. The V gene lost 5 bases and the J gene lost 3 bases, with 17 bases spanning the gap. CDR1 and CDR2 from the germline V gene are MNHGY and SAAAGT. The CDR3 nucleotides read TGTGCCAGCAGTGCGGGGCAGGACGGAAGCTACGAGCAGTACTTC. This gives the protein CASSAGQDGSYEQYF.

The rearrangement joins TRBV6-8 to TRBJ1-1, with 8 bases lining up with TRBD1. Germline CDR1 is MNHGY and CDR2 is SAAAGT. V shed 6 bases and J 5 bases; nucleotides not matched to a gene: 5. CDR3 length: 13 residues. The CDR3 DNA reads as TGTGCCAGCAGGGACAGGGCTTTTACTGAAGCTTTCTTT. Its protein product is CASRDRAFTEAFF.

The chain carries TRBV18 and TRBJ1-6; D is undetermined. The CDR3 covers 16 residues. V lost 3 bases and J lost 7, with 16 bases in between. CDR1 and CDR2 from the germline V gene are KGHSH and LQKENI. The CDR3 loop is CASSPDGVRINSPLHF. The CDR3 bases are TGTGCCAGCTCACCCGACGGGGTCAGGATCAATTCACCCCTCCACTTT.

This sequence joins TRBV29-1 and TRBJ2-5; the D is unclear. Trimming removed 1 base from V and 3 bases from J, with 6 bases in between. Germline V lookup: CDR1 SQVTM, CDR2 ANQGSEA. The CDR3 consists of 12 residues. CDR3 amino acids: CSVEVYKETQYF. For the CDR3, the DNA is TGCAGCGTTGAAGTCTATAAAGAGACCCAGTACTTC.

The DNA for the CDR3 is TGTGCCGGCGGGACGCTAGATCAGCCCCAGCATTTT. Translating it yields CAGGTLDQPQHF. This chain joins TRBV19 and TRBJ1-5; D is perhaps TRBD1 (5 bases). From germline, CDR1 is LNHDA and CDR2 SQIVND (reference sequence). The CDR3 consists of 12 residues. The V gene lost 11 bases and the J gene lost 5 bases, with 13 bases spanning the gap.

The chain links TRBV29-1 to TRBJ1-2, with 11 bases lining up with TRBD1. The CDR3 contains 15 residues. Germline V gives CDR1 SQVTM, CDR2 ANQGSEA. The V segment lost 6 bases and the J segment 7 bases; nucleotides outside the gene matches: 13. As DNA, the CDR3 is TGCAGCGTCTCGGGACAGGGGGGTTTTTTGTTTGGCTACACCTTC. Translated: CSVSGQGGFLFGYTF.